This passage covers 29 T cell receptor beta chains from one sample sequenced in a study of T-cell memory formation after mild COVID-19. TCRdb redid the calling of the 5' RACE reads with MiXCR, one entry per CDR3 protein. The sample lists roughly 600,000 distinct CDR3 sequences, 15% to 20% occurring once. Sequenced material: PBMCs or a T cell subset sorted from them (not recorded which). These receptors came from an adult woman who had mild COVID-19 (a few samples of this study predate the infection). Cell type and time point are not known.

This chain connects TRBV19 to TRBJ1-1, with 7 bases lining up with TRBD1. Per the germline V gene, CDR1 is LNHDA and CDR2 is SQIVND (reference sequence). With 4 bases clipped from V and 1 base from J, the junction kept 6 bases outside the gene matches. The CDR3 is made up of 15 amino acids. The CDR3 nucleotides are TGTGCCAGTAGTACCATGACAGGGAGGAACACTGAAGCTTTCTTT. This sequence encodes CASSTMTGRNTEAFF.

This clonotype has more than one count but fewer than ten. The chain links TRBV3-1 to TRBJ1-2; D gene ambiguous. CDR1 is LGHDT, CDR2 YNNKEL, per germline (reference sequence). This CDR3 spans 17 amino acids. V lost 1 base and J lost 1, with 16 bases in between. This chain's CDR3 is CASSQVTPATFNYGYTF. The CDR3 region has the DNA TGTGCCAGCAGCCAAGTCACTCCAGCGACATTTAACTATGGCTACACCTTC.

The V gene is TRBV12-5, the J gene TRBJ1-2; tentatively, D is TRBD1 (5 bases). The CDR3 runs 17 residues. From germline, CDR1 is LGHNT and CDR2 FRNRAP. With 0 bases removed from V and 1 base from J, the gap between germline ends came to 15 bases. In nucleotides, the CDR3 is TGTGCTAGTGGTTTGGTACCCGGGGCCGCTCTTAACTATGGCTACACCTTC. Translating it yields CASGLVPGAALNYGYTF. Filled out from reference TRBV12-5 and TRBJ1-2, the complete variable domain reads DARVTQTPRHKVTEMGQEVTMRCQPILGHNTVFWYRQTMMQGLELLAYFRNRAPLDDSGMPKDRFSAEMPDATLATLKIQPSEPRDSAVYFCASGLVPGAALNYGYTFGSGTRLTVV.

This clonotype came up many times. This sequence joins TRBV6-2 or TRBV6-3 and TRBJ2-2, with D perhaps TRBD1 (5 bases). CDR1 is MNHEY and CDR2 is SVGEGT in the germline V gene. Trimming shortened V by 5 bases and J by 2 bases, and 9 bases separated the two germline ends. CDR3 length: 14 residues. The CDR3 loop is CASSDRTNTGELFF. CDR3 bases: TGTGCCAGCAGTGACCGGACAAACACCGGGGAGCTGTTTTTT.

This clonotype was observed a handful of times. The V and J genes are TRBV11-2 and TRBJ1-1; 7 nucleotides match TRBD1. Germline V gene sequence: CDR1 SGHAT, CDR2 FQNNGV. V lost 1 base, J lost 8 bases, and 7 bases stayed unmatched. This CDR3 spans 14 amino acids. CDR3 coding DNA: TGTGCCAGCAGCTTAGGGCGACAGGGAGAGGAAGCTTTCTTT. As protein: CASSLGRQGEEAFF.

The chain employs TRBV21-1 and TRBJ1-5. TRBV21-1 is deemed a pseudogene. This CDR3 contains 11 residues. The CDR3 DNA is TGTGCCAGCAGCAACGATCAGCCCCAGCATTTT. It codes for CASSNDQPQHF.

The V and J genes are TRBV7-2 and TRBJ2-7; 8 positions match TRBD2. The germline CDR1 and CDR2 sequences are SGHTA and FQGNSA. The CDR3 spans 14 residues. Losses at the gene ends were 1 base for V and 6 bases for J; bases not matched to a gene: 5. This CDR3 is CASSLGGLASEQYF. The CDR3 DNA follows: TGTGCCAGCAGCTTAGGTGGACTAGCTAGCGAGCAGTACTTC.

The V gene is TRBV2, the J gene TRBJ2-2, with 9 bases aligning to TRBD1. Germline V gene sequence: CDR1 SNHLY, CDR2 FYNNEI. V shed 7 bases, J shed 5 bases, and the junction held 5 bases outside the gene matches. This CDR3 spans 14 amino acids. The CDR3 is CASMGQGGTGELFF. DNA for the CDR3: TGTGCCAGCATGGGACAGGGAGGGACCGGGGAGCTGTTTTTT.

This clonotype appeared many times. The junction shows a germline mismatch at one end, possibly a read error. This chain uses TRBV5-6 with TRBJ2-3; D is uncertain. Germline values: CDR1 SGHDT, CDR2 YYEEEE. The CDR3 loop spans 12 amino acids. The CDR3 region is CASSLAPDTQYF. The CDR3 DNA reads TGCGCCAGCAGCTTGGCCCCAGATACGCAGTATTTT.

The chain recombines TRBV19 with TRBJ2-7; 7 bases agree with TRBD2. The length of the CDR3 is 14 residues. Germline CDR1 reads LNHDA; CDR2 reads SQIVND (reference sequence). V lost 6 bases, J lost 4 bases, and 9 bases stayed unmatched. The CDR3 reads CASSDGLGAYEQYF. CDR3 bases: TGTGCCAGTAGCGACGGACTAGGAGCATACGAGCAGTACTTC.

The chain carries TRBV18 and TRBJ2-7; D not certain. V was trimmed by 2 bases and J by 9 bases, leaving 14 bases between them. CDR1 and CDR2 (germline): KGHSH, LQKENI. The CDR3 sequence is 13 residues long. The CDR3 DNA is TGTGCCAGCTCACCAGCCCCCTTGGAACCGCAGTACTTC. It translates to CASSPAPLEPQYF.

This clonotype was observed a few times. The chain uses TRBV7-3 and TRBJ1-1; the D is unclear. V gave up 3 bases and J gave up 4 bases, with 12 bases separating them. The CDR3 consists of 14 residues. Germline V gene sequence: CDR1 SGHTA, CDR2 FQGTGA. CDR3 loop: CASSLTDVGTEAFF. In DNA, the CDR3 is TGTGCCAGCAGCTTGACGGACGTTGGCACTGAAGCTTTCTTT.

The chain recombines TRBV29-1 with TRBJ1-1; the D gene is possibly TRBD1 (5 bases). Germline assignment: CDR1 SQVTM and CDR2 ANQGSEA. The CDR3 totals 15 residues. V was clipped by 7 bases and J by 1 base, with 19 bases between them. In nucleotides, the CDR3 is TGCAGCGCTAGACAGTCTTTCAGTAGGAACACTGAAGCTTTCTTT. This translates into CSARQSFSRNTEAFF. The full variable domain, its missing parts supplied by reference TRBV29-1 and TRBJ1-1, is SAVISQKPSRDICQRGTSLTIQCQVDSQVTMMFWYRQQPGQSLTLIATANQGSEATYESGFVIDKFPISRPNLTFSTLTVSNMSPEDSSIYLCSARQSFSRNTEAFFGQGTRLTVV.

This rearrangement joins TRBV7-2 to TRBJ1-2; D might be TRBD1 (6 bases). The CDR3 spans 16 residues. Germline CDR1 reads SGHTA; CDR2 reads FQGNSA. Trimming removed 5 bases at V and 0 bases at J, with 16 bases between. The CDR3 bases are TGTGCCAGCAGCCCTCGGGGGGGCCTCGCTAACTATGGCTACACCTTC. It codes for CASSPRGGLANYGYTF.

Ten or more counts support this clonotype. This rearrangement joins TRBV12-3 or TRBV12-4 to TRBJ1-1; D is perhaps TRBD1 (5 bases). The CDR3 has 13 residues. V was trimmed by 1 base and J by 5 bases, leaving 8 bases between them. CDR3 in DNA: TGTGCCAGCAGTTTAGGGACAAGTACTGAAGCTTTCTTT. Translating it yields CASSLGTSTEAFF.

This clonotype was detected a few times. The rearrangement uses TRBV7-3 and TRBJ2-3, with unresolved D. Germline V lookup: CDR1 SGHTA, CDR2 FQGTGA. The CDR3 extends over 13 amino acids. Trimming stripped 4 bases from V and 4 bases from J, with 9 bases between. The CDR3 sequence is CASSYERPDTQYF. For the CDR3, the DNA is TGTGCCAGCAGCTACGAACGTCCAGATACGCAGTATTTT.

This clonotype has just a few counts. This chain connects TRBV7-3 to TRBJ2-3; the D is unclear. Germline CDR1 and CDR2: SGHTA and FQGTGA. This CDR3 has 13 amino acids. V was pared by 5 bases and J by 4 bases, with 10 bases between. CDR3 sequence (DNA): TGTGCCAGCAGCGCCAACCCTTCAGATACGCAGTATTTT. Encoded protein: CASSANPSDTQYF.

V is TRBV5-6 and J is TRBJ2-5, with 7 bases aligning to TRBD2. J lost 1 base, V lost 4 bases, and 4 bases had no gene match. Germline values: CDR1 SGHDT, CDR2 YYEEEE. The CDR3 has 14 amino acids. The CDR3 protein is CASSQWTSQETQYF. In nucleotides, the CDR3 is TGTGCCAGCAGCCAATGGACTAGCCAAGAGACCCAGTACTTC. The full variable domain, completed using reference TRBV5-6 and TRBJ2-5, is DAGVTQSPTHLIKTRGQQVTLRCSPKSGHDTVSWYQQALGQGPQFIFQYYEEEERQRGNFPDRFSGHQFPNYSSELNVNALLLGDSALYLCASSQWTSQETQYFGPGTRLLVL.

The chain uses TRBV5-4 and TRBJ2-2, with 16 bases identical to TRBD2. This CDR3 contains 19 residues. V lost 4 bases, J lost 2 bases, and 8 bases stayed unmatched. CDR1 and CDR2 from the germline V gene are SGHNT and YYREEE (reference sequence). The CDR3 reads CASSIGTSGGAFNTGELFF. Written as DNA, the CDR3 is TGTGCCAGCAGCATAGGGACTAGCGGGGGGGCATTTAACACCGGGGAGCTGTTTTTT.

The chain combines TRBV2 with TRBJ2-1, with D tentatively TRBD1 or TRBD2 (6 bases each). CDR3 length equals 16 residues. Germline CDR1 reads SNHLY; CDR2 reads FYNNEI. The V gene lost 8 bases and the J gene lost 1 base, with 18 bases spanning the gap. CDR3 coding DNA: TGTGCCAGCGTCCGGGGGCTCCCGAGGTCCTACAATGAGCAGTTCTTC. It encodes CASVRGLPRSYNEQFF.

This clonotype was found a few times. The V gene is TRBV19, the J gene TRBJ1-1; TRBD1 might be the D (5 bases). Trimming shortened V by 7 bases and J by 11 bases, and 17 bases separated the two germline ends. The CDR3 totals 12 residues. Germline V lookup: CDR1 LNHDA, CDR2 SQIVND (reference sequence). The DNA for the CDR3 is TGTGCCAGTACCCAGTTCCGGGACCAGGCTTTCTTT. Its protein product is CASTQFRDQAFF.

The V and J genes are TRBV6-5 and TRBJ1-1; maybe TRBD1 (6 bases). The CDR3 spans 13 residues. Trimming stripped 6 bases from V and 6 bases from J, with 14 bases between. Germline CDR1 reads MNHEY; CDR2 reads SVGAGI. The CDR3 DNA follows: TGTGCCAGCAGCAGGGGTGGATGGGCTGAAGCTTTCTTT. As protein: CASSRGGWAEAFF.

Many counts were recorded for this clonotype. The V call is TRBV6-1, the J call TRBJ2-5; 9 bases match TRBD1. CDR1 is MNHNS, CDR2 SASEGT, per germline. V was clipped by 7 bases and J by 1 base; unmatched bases: 7. This CDR3 has 15 amino acids. In DNA form, the CDR3 reads TGTGCCAGCACCCGCGAGACAGGGGGCCAAGAGACCCAGTACTTC. It encodes CASTRETGGQETQYF.

This clonotype showed up just a few times. The gene calls are TRBV7-9 and TRBJ2-7; D tentatively fits TRBD1 or TRBD2 (5 bases each). The germline V gene has CDR1 SEHNR and CDR2 FQNEAQ (reference sequence). V dropped 3 bases and J dropped 1 base, with 10 bases sitting between them. The CDR3 extends over 14 amino acids. CDR3 DNA: TGTGCCAGCAGCTTGGGGGTTCGGTCCTACGAGCAGTACTTC. The encoded protein is CASSLGVRSYEQYF. Using reference TRBV7-9 and TRBJ2-7 for the parts outside the CDR3, the full variable domain is DTGVSQNPRHKITKRGQNVTFRCDPISEHNRLYWYRQTLGQGPEFLTYFQNEAQLEKSRLLSDRFSAERPKGSFSTLEIQRTEQGDSAMYLCASSLGVRSYEQYFGPGTRLTVT.

This clonotype showed up just a few times. The chain links TRBV29-1 to TRBJ2-1; the match to TRBD1 covers 7 bases. The CDR3 is 14 amino acids. V dropped 7 bases and J dropped 7; count of bases not matched to a gene: 13. Germline V lookup: CDR1 SQVTM, CDR2 ANQGSEA. The CDR3 region is CSALTLQGRNEQFF. DNA for the CDR3: TGCAGCGCCCTTACGCTACAGGGGCGAAATGAGCAGTTCTTC.

The chain employs TRBV30 and TRBJ2-4; weak D call: TRBD2 (6 bases). Trimming took 2 bases from V and 1 from J, leaving 24 bases between them. Germline V gives CDR1 GTSNPN, CDR2 SVGIG (reference sequence). This CDR3 contains 19 residues. The CDR3 sequence is CAWSTTRAFGSGAKNIQYF. The CDR3 region has the DNA TGTGCCTGGAGTACCACCCGGGCCTTCGGGAGTGGGGCCAAAAACATTCAGTACTTC.

This clonotype came up a few times. The rearrangement uses TRBV2 and TRBJ2-5; D perhaps matches TRBD1 (6 bases). There are 15 residues in the CDR3. Germline V gene sequence: CDR1 SNHLY, CDR2 FYNNEI. V was clipped by 6 bases and J by 3 bases, with 17 bases between them. CDR3 in amino acids: CASRESTGHEETQYF. In nucleotides, the CDR3 is TGTGCCAGCAGAGAATCTACGGGACACGAAGAGACCCAGTACTTC.

This clonotype turned up a few times. V is TRBV9 and J is TRBJ2-2; 10 bases match TRBD2. The CDR3 length is 16 residues. Germline CDR1 is SGDLS and CDR2 is YYNGEE. The V and J ends lost 1 base and 3 bases, in that order; junction bases with no gene match: 3. The CDR3 is CASSVSSGGHTGELFF. CDR3 DNA: TGTGCCAGCAGCGTATCTAGCGGGGGCCACACCGGGGAGCTGTTTTTT.

This rearrangement joins TRBV20-1 to TRBJ1-6; weak D call: TRBD1 (5 bases). V dropped 0 bases and J dropped 7 bases, with 16 bases sitting between them. CDR1 is DFQATT, CDR2 SNEGSKA, per germline (reference sequence). CDR3 length: 16 residues. CDR3 sequence: CSARDLPGRFNSPLHF. Written as DNA, the CDR3 is TGCAGTGCTAGAGATCTACCAGGGAGATTCAATTCACCCCTCCACTTT.